The sequence of this T cell receptor (beta chain) was determined in a study of blood T cells in healthy people across ages. A sample-barcoded 5' primer and a J-beta primer mix were used in a second PCR of about 6 to 12 cycles. A single record per CDR3 protein comes from TCRdb applying MiXCR to the 5' RACE reads. This sample has about 630,000 distinct CDR3 sequences, with 20% to 25% found just once. V shed 4 bases and J shed 4 bases, with 8 bases lying between them. Germline V gives CDR1 SQVTM, CDR2 ANQGSEA. This CDR3 comprises 11 residues. The clonotype was recovered from a man between 65 and 85 years old in good health. The sequencing sample was made of blood. This sequence joins TRBV29-1 and TRBJ2-7; D not resolved. CDR3 sequence reads: CSVAGVYEQYF. In DNA form, the CDR3 reads TGCAGCGTTGCTGGGGTATACGAGCAGTACTTC.